The next 4 T cell receptor beta chains were all read from a single sample in a study of blood T cell repertoires in COVID-19. Assay used: immunoSEQ multiplex PCR; TCRdb lists only in-frame clones, some missing. Of around 300,000 clones in the sample, around nine tenths were seen once. The specimen was PBMCs or T cells enriched from blood (not recorded which). These TCRs come from a woman aged 40-49 years who had recovered from COVID-19.

The rearrangement uses TRBV5-1 and TRBJ2-1, with D perhaps matching TRBD2 (6 bases). The CDR3 runs to 15 residues. Trimming removed 6 bases at V and 8 bases at J, with 21 bases between. Germline-derived CDR1 and CDR2 are SGHRS and YFSETQ. The CDR3 reads CASTPGVPSLYEQFF. In nucleotides, the CDR3 is TGCGCCAGCACTCCGGGGGTGCCCTCTTTGTATGAGCAGTTCTTC.

This clone was detected only once. The chain has TRBV3-1 (or the pseudogene TRBV3-2) and TRBJ1-2, with 8 positions matching TRBD1. Germline V gene lookup returns CDR1 LGHDT and CDR2 YNNKEL (reference sequence). V was clipped by 6 bases and J by 1 base; unmatched bases: 7. The CDR3 covers 15 residues. CDR3 sequence: CASRPRQGYNYGYTF. The CDR3 DNA reads TGTGCCAGCAGACCTAGACAGGGGTATAACTATGGCTACACCTTC.

The chain carries TRBV25-1 and TRBJ1-3; 7 bases are shared with TRBD1. CDR3 length equals 15 residues. Germline trimming cut 2 bases from V and 2 bases from J; bases unmatched to any gene: 3. CDR1 MGHDK and CDR2 SYGVNS come from the germline V gene. The CDR3 here is CASSEPGTAGNTIYF. Here the CDR3 DNA reads TGTGCCAGCAGTGAACCCGGGACAGCTGGAAACACCATATATTTT.

The V and J genes are TRBV12-3 or TRBV12-4 and TRBJ2-2; possibly TRBD2 for D (7 bases). There are 13 residues in the CDR3. The germline V and J ends were trimmed by 5 bases and 7 bases, with 11 bases remaining between them. The CDR3 DNA follows: TGTGCCAGCAGTGGGGGGGGCGGCGGGGAGCTGTTTTTT. Amino acid sequence: CASSGGGGGELFF.